What follows is one TCR beta chain and its context. This sample is part of a study of cytotoxic CD8 clonotypes in ibrutinib-treated CLL. For the study at large: The group held 11 relapsed/refractory and around 15 treatment-naive patients, with under 18 IGHV unmutated.

The data were produced by immunoSEQ multiplex PCR, yet TCRdb's version contains in-frame clones alone and is incomplete. The sample lists tens of thousands of clones; approximately 57% were seen once. This CDR3 is 15 amino acids long. CDR1 is ENHRY, CDR2 SYGVKD, per germline. V was clipped by 6 bases and J by 8 bases, with 22 bases between them. The J gene is TRBJ1-2, the V gene TRBV10-3; the D is unclear. This sample comprised PBMCs, obtained before ibrutinib treatment. This TCR came from a human donor with chronic lymphocytic leukemia. The CDR3 nucleotides are TGTGCCATCAGGGACCCGACACTACATCGGCGGGGCTACACCTTC. Translating gives CAIRDPTLHRRGYTF.